This entry features one T cell receptor (beta chain) sequence. Trimming shortened V by 4 bases and J by 4 bases, and 5 bases separated the two germline ends. This CDR3 contains 12 residues. In germline, CDR1 is SEHNR, CDR2 FQNEAQ (reference sequence). These data are taken from a study of blood T cell repertoires in COVID-19. Per the authors' pipeline: Scientists estimated how many nucleated cells there were by amplifying reference gene primers. Clones were sequenced by immunoSEQ multiplex PCR, and TCRdb holds only the in-frame ones, with some missing. That table supplies the V and J calls and clone size; D and trimming were determined from the DNA. The sample consists of some 210,000 clones, about 88% of them appearing once.

The chain has TRBV7-9 and TRBJ1-5; no reliable D call. Sequenced input: peripheral blood. This sequence was found in a woman in her 40s who had recovered from COVID-19. The CDR3 region is CASSSGNQPQHF. Here the CDR3 DNA reads TGTGCCAGCAGCTCGGGGAATCAGCCCCAGCATTTT.